This TCR beta chain was obtained from a study of naive and memory T cell subsets. Study conclusions and caveats: Especially in CD8 cells, naive repertoires contained a few larger clonotypes, possibly CD45RA-re-expressing memory cells.

Remarks on this clonotype: Its antigen is not known.

The V end was cut by 4 bases, the J end by 4 bases, with 11 bases between. The CDR3 runs 14 residues. An equimolar mix of two oligonucleotides served as the beta constant-region primer for TRBC1 and TRBC2. Four rounds of PCR amplified the ligated cDNA using nested alpha and beta constant-region primers plus SP2. TCRdb processed the UMI-ligation and nested PCR reads anew with MiXCR; each CDR3 protein has one entry. The profile shows over 110,000 distinct CDR3 sequences, about 20% of them singletons. Sequencing input: naive CD8+ T cells from blood. The rearrangement joins TRBV12-3 or TRBV12-4 to TRBJ2-1; D might be TRBD2 (6 bases). The sequence was collected from a human donor in good health. The CDR3 coding sequence is TGTGCCAGCAGTTCGGGCGGGGCTTACAATGAGCAGTTCTTC. Protein sequence: CASSSGGAYNEQFF.